The present T cell receptor beta chain was sequenced within a study of beta chain features in type 1 diabetes (dated by TCRdb to the late 2010s). Regarding the study in general: No differences in mean age, gender distribution, total cell number or subset yield were found between patients and healthy donors. A total of some 110 million sorted cells were examined across all samples, and the number of cells per subset was strongly correlated with RNA yield. In the study, TCRB repertoires of sorted circulating CD4+ T cell subsets from recently diagnosed type 1 diabetes patients were compared with those of matched healthy donors. Regulatory and stem cell-like memory subsets were obtained from only 8 patients and about eight healthy donors, while naive and central memory subsets were obtained from all 30 or so donors. Broader findings and caveats from the paper: Naive, central memory and regulatory TCRB repertoires appeared to be more alike among patients than among healthy donors. In all four CD4+ subsets, TCRB CDR3 length was moderately but significantly shorter in type 1 diabetes patients. Sequencing cDNA rather than genomic DNA could over-represent highly expressing activated cells, although activation and CD3 levels did not differ between groups. At VDJ recombination sites, type 1 diabetes patients had fewer insertions and more deleted nucleotides, which implies abnormalities in thymic rearrangement. PCR might favor shorter templates, but patient and control samples were amplified and corrected together, so any skew would affect both groups equally. Only small numbers of individuals were included in the HLA sub-analyses, which left unresolved whether HLA type had any influence on TCRB rearrangement.

Reading from cysteine to phenylalanine, the CDR3 counts 13 amino acids. The only DNA kept is the CDR3, 39 bases in frame from the first base. CDR1 and CDR2 (SEHNR, FQNEAQ) derive from the germline V gene (reference sequence). V and J lose 5 bases and 4 bases, and a span of 11 bases separates them. A single peripheral blood draw of roughly 0.11 L on average was collected from each donor into heparinised tubes. Using a panel that included CD45RO, CCR7, CD25, CD127, CD95 and CD27, naive, central memory, regulatory and stem cell-like memory CD4+ T cells were sorted on a BD FACSAria II. Purity was above 95% for every sorted population. Right away, PBMCs were isolated by Lymphoprep density gradient centrifugation and were stained directly, with no culture step. So that batch effects would be minimized, each experiment stained and sorted samples in pairs, pairing one healthy donor with one patient. The entire isolated RNA was reverse transcribed using the High Capacity cDNA Reverse Transcription Kit, and thus expressed TCRB transcripts were sequenced. Naive, central memory and regulatory T cell samples underwent deep immunoSEQ sequencing, averaging about 3.57 million total reads per sample. Sorted cells were lysed in RLT buffer and RNA was extracted with DNase-treated RNeasy Micro or Mini kits, depending on cell number. Each cell subset was processed on its own to prevent cross-contamination, while patient and healthy donor samples were processed together. The immunoSEQ multiplex PCR was used to amplify TCRB sequences from cDNA, yielding 87-bp fragments that span the CDR3 region. Sequencing of the amplicons was performed on the Illumina HiSeq platform. For the original study's pipeline: PCR bias was corrected computationally using synthetic template baselines, and reads within Hamming distance 2 were collapsed, with unmergeable singletons discarded. By aligning reads against IMGT, V, D and J genes, CDR3 length, and insertions or deletions at six rearrangement sites were assigned. Within each subset, clonotype counts were normalized to the number of sorted cells before true diversity and Gini coefficients were calculated with the tcR R package. The overlap coefficient, calculated on TCRB nucleotide sequences, was used to measure repertoire sharing. TCRdb carries this immuneACCESS record with in-frame sequences only. Its versions omit some clonotypes, under half of them owing to an unresolved V gene in the studies checked, with the rest unexplained. V, J and clone size reflect that table, while D and trimming were determined from the DNA. The sample table lists some 150,000 clones, under 60% of them with a count of one. Of the sample, 0.4% to 0.5% falls within the top ten clones.

On this clone itself: Its recognized antigen is unknown. No per-base quality is available; no much larger clone lies one base away.

Sequencing was carried out using Tregs from blood. The cell subset or site tag for this specimen amounts to: regulatory CD4+ T cells. Here the chain combines TRBV7-9 and TRBJ1-2; the D segment could be TRBD1, given 5 matching bases. This receptor was identified in a man in his late teens or twenties in good health. CDR3 region: CASSTAGGYGYTF. DNA sequence: TGTGCCAGCAGCACCGCCGGGGGCTATGGCTACACCTTC. When the CDR3 is completed using the reference TRBV7-9 and TRBJ1-2 genes on either side, the full variable domain is DTGVSQNPRHKITKRGQNVTFRCDPISEHNRLYWYRQTLGQGPEFLTYFQNEAQLEKSRLLSDRFSAERPKGSFSTLEIQRTEQGDSAMYLCASSTAGGYGYTFGSGTRLTVV.